This T cell receptor (beta chain) was profiled in a study of radiotherapy plus CTLA-4 blockade in lung cancer (dated by TCRdb to about 2018). About the full investigation: Objective responses occurred in 15% to 20% of enrolled patients, and 30% to 35% achieved disease control.

Trimming removed 1 base from V and 5 bases from J; the gene matches leave 4 bases unexplained. Based on the germline V gene, the CDR1 and CDR2 sequences are SGHVS and FNYEAQ. From its cysteine to its phenylalanine, the CDR3 spans 15 amino acids. This entry keeps only the CDR3 DNA: 45 bases, framed from base 1. This clone was detected only a few times. Its antigen target is currently unknown. It has no much larger one-base neighbor in the sample; base qualities were not kept. The study tested focal radiation therapy combined with CTLA-4 blockade (ipilimumab) in patients with chemo-refractory metastatic non-small-cell lung cancer. The library came from the immunoSEQ multiplex PCR assay. Held by TCRdb, this immuneACCESS table contains in-frame sequences only and omits some clones. Under half of the omission traces to an unresolved V gene where checked; the cause of the rest is unknown. The sample contains over 30,000 clones, roughly three quarters of them found a single time. The ten largest clones represent about 25% of the sample.

On the study overall, not on this receptor specifically: Increased serum interferon-beta after radiation, together with early dynamic changes in blood T cell clones, were reported to be the strongest predictors of response. TCR clones derived from tumors expanded in peripheral blood after treatment with radiotherapy and ipilimumab.

This receptor was identified in a human donor with non-small cell lung cancer that progressed on radiotherapy plus ipilimumab. The chain joins TRBV7-6 to TRBJ2-1; 8 middle bases align to TRBD2. The sample in question was peripheral blood, obtained from a patient treated with radiotherapy plus ipilimumab. The CDR3 region reads CASSLVGGGNNEQFF. The nucleotides are TGTGCCAGCAGCTTAGTTGGCGGGGGGAACAATGAGCAGTTCTTC. Supplemented by the reference TRBV7-6 and TRBJ2-1 proteins around the CDR3, the complete variable domain is GAGVSQSPRYKVTKRGQDVALRCDPISGHVSLYWYRQALGQGPEFLTYFNYEAQQDKSGLPNDRFSAERPEGSISTLTIQRTEQRDSAMYRCASSLVGGGNNEQFFGPGTRLTVL.